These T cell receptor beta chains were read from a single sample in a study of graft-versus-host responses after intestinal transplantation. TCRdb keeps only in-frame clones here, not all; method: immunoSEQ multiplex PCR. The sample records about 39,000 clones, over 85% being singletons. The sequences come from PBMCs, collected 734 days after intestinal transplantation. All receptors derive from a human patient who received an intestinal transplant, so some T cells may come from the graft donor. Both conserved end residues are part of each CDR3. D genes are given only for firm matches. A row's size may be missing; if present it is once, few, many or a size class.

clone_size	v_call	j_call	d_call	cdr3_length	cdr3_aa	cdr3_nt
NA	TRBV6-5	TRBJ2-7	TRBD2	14	CASSDLAGNYEQYF	TGTGCCAGCAGTGACCTAGCGGGAAACTACGAGCAGTACTTC
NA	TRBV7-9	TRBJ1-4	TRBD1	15	CASSAYRGSAEKLFF	TGTGCCAGCAGCGCGTACAGGGGGTCCGCTGAAAAACTGTTTTTT
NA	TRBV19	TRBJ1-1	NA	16	CASSIGGTGWGTEAFF	TGTGCCAGTAGTATAGGGGGTACAGGGTGGGGAACTGAAGCTTTCTTT
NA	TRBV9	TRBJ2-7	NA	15	CASSVGSRRGAEQYF	TGTGCCAGCAGCGTAGGGTCCCGAAGGGGGGCCGAGCAGTACTTC
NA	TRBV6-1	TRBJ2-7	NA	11	CATTSLAEQYF	TGTGCCACCACAAGCTTAGCCGAGCAGTACTTC
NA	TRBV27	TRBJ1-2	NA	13	CASSLSLNYGYTF	TGTGCCAGCAGTTTAAGCCTTAACTATGGCTACACCTTC
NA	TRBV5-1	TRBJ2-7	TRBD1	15	CASSYFGTGANEQYF	TGCGCCAGCAGCTACTTCGGGACAGGGGCTAACGAGCAGTACTTC
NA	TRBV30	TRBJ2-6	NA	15	CAWSVEGTGANVLTF	TGTGCCTGGAGTGTAGAAGGGACCGGGGCCAACGTCCTGACTTTC
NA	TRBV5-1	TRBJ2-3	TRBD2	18	CASSFLPRREEWPDTQYF	TGCGCCAGCAGCTTCCTCCCAAGGCGGGAGGAATGGCCAGATACGCAGTATTTT
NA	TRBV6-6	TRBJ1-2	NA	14	CASRDGRAYYGYTF	TGTGCCAGCAGAGACGGACGGGCTTATTATGGCTACACCTTC
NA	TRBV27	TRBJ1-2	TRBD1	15	CASSSLTGQGLGYTF	TGTGCCAGCAGTTCTTTGACGGGACAGGGATTGGGCTACACCTTC
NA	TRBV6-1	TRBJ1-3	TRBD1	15	CASRPDLDRGNTIYF	TGTGCCAGCAGACCCGACCTGGACAGGGGAAACACCATATATTTT
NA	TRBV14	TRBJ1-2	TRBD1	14	CASSPIQGIYGYTF	TGTGCCAGCAGCCCGATACAGGGGATCTATGGCTACACCTTC
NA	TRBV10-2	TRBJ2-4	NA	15	CASSVLMGGSNIQYF	TGCGCCAGCAGTGTTCTCATGGGAGGATCCAACATTCAGTACTTC
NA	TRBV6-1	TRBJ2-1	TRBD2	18	CASSDGFLAGAPDSEQFF	TGTGCCAGCAGTGACGGGTTCTTAGCGGGGGCTCCTGATAGTGAGCAGTTCTTC
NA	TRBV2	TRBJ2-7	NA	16	CASSDSGGGNSYEQYF	TGTGCCAGCAGTGATTCCGGTGGAGGCAACTCCTACGAGCAGTACTTC
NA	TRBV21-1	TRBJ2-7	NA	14	CASSPMGKGYEQYF	TGTGCCAGCAGCCCCATGGGGAAGGGCTACGAGCAGTACTTC
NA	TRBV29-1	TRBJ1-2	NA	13	CSVSPVVGYGYTF	TGCAGCGTGAGCCCCGTGGTCGGGTATGGCTACACCTTC
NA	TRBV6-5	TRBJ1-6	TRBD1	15	CASSWTGRENSPLHF	TGTGCCAGCAGCTGGACAGGGAGGGAAAATTCACCCCTCCACTTT
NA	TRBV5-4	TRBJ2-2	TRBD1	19	CASSTGTGVFHKDTGELFF	TGTGCCAGCAGCACCGGGACAGGGGTTTTTCACAAGGACACCGGGGAGCTGTTTTTT
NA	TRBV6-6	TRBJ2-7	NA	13	CASSYSAETEQYF	TGTGCCAGCAGTTACTCTGCAGAGACCGAGCAGTACTTC
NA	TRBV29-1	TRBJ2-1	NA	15	CSALGAARSDNEQFF	TGCAGCGCTCTGGGGGCAGCCCGGTCAGACAATGAGCAGTTCTTC
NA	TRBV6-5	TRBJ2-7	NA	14	CASSYSWRAHEQYF	TGTGCCAGCAGTTACTCGTGGCGTGCCCACGAGCAGTACTTC
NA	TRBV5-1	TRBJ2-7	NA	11	CASSLFYEQYF	TGTGCCAGCAGCTTGTTTTACGAGCAGTACTTC
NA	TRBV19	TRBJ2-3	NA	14	CASSMADATDTQYF	TGTGCCAGTAGTATGGCTGATGCCACAGATACGCAGTATTTT
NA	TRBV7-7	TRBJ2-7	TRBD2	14	CASSPGLEFYEQYF	TGTGCCAGCAGCCCGGGACTAGAATTCTACGAGCAGTACTTC
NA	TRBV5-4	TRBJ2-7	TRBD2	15	CASSLWPSGSYEQYF	TGTGCCAGCAGCTTGTGGCCTAGCGGATCGTACGAGCAGTACTTC
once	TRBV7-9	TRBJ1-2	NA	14	CASSLAGRNYGYTF	TGTGCCAGCAGCTTAGCGGGCAGAAACTATGGCTACACCTTC
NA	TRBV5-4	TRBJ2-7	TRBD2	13	CASSAGLATEQYF	TGTGCCAGCAGCGCGGGACTAGCGACCGAGCAGTACTTC
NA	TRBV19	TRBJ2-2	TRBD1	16	CASSGTDRGNQRELFF	TGTGCCAGTAGTGGAACGGACAGGGGGAACCAGCGGGAGCTGTTTTTT
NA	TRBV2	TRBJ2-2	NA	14	CASRGDYLTGELFF	TGTGCCAGCAGGGGCGACTACCTCACCGGGGAGCTGTTTTTT
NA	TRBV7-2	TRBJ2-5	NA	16	CASSPTLRGWGETQYF	TGTGCCAGCAGCCCGACCCTCCGGGGTTGGGGGGAGACCCAGTACTTC
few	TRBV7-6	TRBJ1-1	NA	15	CASSLDELMNTEAFF	TGTGCCAGCAGCTTAGACGAGCTAATGAACACTGAAGCTTTCTTT
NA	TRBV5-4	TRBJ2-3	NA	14	CASSLSQSTDTQYF	TGTGCCAGCAGCTTAAGCCAGAGCACAGATACGCAGTATTTT
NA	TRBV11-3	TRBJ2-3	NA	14	CASSPGLGPDTQYF	TGTGCCAGCAGCCCCGGTCTAGGCCCAGATACGCAGTATTTT
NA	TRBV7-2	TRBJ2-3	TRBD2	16	CASSPLASGATDTQYF	TGTGCCAGCAGCCCATTAGCTAGCGGGGCCACAGATACGCAGTATTTT
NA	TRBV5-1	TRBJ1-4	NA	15	CASSLMGALPEKLFF	TGTGCCAGCAGTCTTATGGGGGCGCTCCCAGAAAAACTGTTTTTT
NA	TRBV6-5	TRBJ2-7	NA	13	CASSLAVRDEQYF	TGTGCCAGCAGTTTAGCGGTGCGGGACGAGCAGTACTTC
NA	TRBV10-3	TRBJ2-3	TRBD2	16	CAISEPKAGSTDTQYF	TGTGCCATCAGTGAGCCCAAAGCGGGGAGCACAGATACGCAGTATTTT
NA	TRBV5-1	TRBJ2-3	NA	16	CASSRDRYRHTDTQYF	TGCGCCAGCAGCCGCGACAGGTACCGCCACACAGATACGCAGTATTTT
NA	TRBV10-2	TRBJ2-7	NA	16	CASSAPGFEGSYEQYF	TGCGCCAGCAGTGCCCCGGGCTTCGAGGGGTCCTACGAGCAGTACTTC
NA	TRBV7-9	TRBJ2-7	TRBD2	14	CATQPTSGSDEQYF	TGTGCCACCCAACCCACTAGCGGGAGTGACGAGCAGTACTTC
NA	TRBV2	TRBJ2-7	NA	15	CASSEVARPTYEQYF	TGTGCCAGCAGTGAAGTTGCCCGGCCGACCTACGAGCAGTACTTC
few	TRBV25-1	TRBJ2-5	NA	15	CASSARGGLLGTQYF	TGTGCCAGCAGTGCGAGGGGGGGGTTATTGGGGACCCAGTACTTC
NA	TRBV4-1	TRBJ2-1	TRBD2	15	CASSQAGESYNEQFF	TGCGCCAGCAGCCAGGCGGGGGAGTCCTACAATGAGCAGTTCTTC
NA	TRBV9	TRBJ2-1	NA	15	CASSVRTVPRNEQFF	TGTGCCAGCAGCGTGCGGACAGTCCCCCGCAATGAGCAGTTCTTC
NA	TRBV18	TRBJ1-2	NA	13	CASSPQGTMGYTF	TGTGCCAGCTCACCACAGGGAACTATGGGCTACACCTTC
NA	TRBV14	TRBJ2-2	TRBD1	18	CASSQDPGTGVGTGELFF	TGTGCCAGCAGTCAAGACCCCGGGACAGGGGTGGGCACCGGGGAGCTGTTTTTT